This TCR beta chain was sequenced for a study of metastatic and nonmetastatic thyroid tumors. Regarding the study as a whole: It was reportedly found that TCR beta diversity was significantly higher in malignant thyroid tumors than in benign nodules, a difference seen in both blood and tumor samples.

All patients reached thyroid surgery having received no treatment beforehand. The V and J ends lost 5 bases and 4 bases, in that order; junction bases with no gene match: 2. The germline V gene has CDR1 MNHNS and CDR2 SASEGT. The length of the CDR3 is 14 residues. In the study's own analysis: Construction of a distant-metastasis classifier for papillary thyroid cancer relied on CDR3 differences across clinicopathological groups. TCRdb reprocessed the PCR reads using MiXCR. The V and J calls follow TCRdb's processing rather than the paper's. The sample shows 45,000 or so clones, approximately 15% of them seen only once. This clone was recorded at least ten times. Its cognate antigen is unknown.

This clonotype was obtained from a female donor with papillary thyroid cancer or a benign thyroid nodule (not recorded which). Some clones in this sample may be carry-over from other donors' samples. The specimen was blood. This chain uses TRBV6-1 with TRBJ1-4, with TRBD1 identical over 9 bases. The CDR3: CASSSGQGNEKLFF. In DNA form, the CDR3 reads TGTGCCAGCAGTTCGGGACAGGGTAATGAAAAACTGTTTTTT.